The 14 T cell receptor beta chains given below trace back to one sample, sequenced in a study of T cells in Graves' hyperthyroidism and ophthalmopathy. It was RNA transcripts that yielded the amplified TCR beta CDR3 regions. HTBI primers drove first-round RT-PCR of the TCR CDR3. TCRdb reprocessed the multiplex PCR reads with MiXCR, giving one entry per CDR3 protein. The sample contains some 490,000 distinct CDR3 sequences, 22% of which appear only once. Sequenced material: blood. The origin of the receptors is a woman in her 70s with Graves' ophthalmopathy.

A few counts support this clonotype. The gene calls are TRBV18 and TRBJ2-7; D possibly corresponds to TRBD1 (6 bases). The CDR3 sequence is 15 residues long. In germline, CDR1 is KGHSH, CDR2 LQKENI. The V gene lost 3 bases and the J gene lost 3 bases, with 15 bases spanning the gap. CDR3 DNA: TGTGCCAGCTCACCCCAGAACAGGGAAGGCTACGAGCAGTACTTC. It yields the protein CASSPQNREGYEQYF. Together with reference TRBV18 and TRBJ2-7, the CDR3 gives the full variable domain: NAGVMQNPRHLVRRRGQEARLRCSPMKGHSHVYWYRQLPEEGLKFMVYLQKENIIDESGMPKERFSAEFPKEGPSILRIQQVVRGDSAAYFCASSPQNREGYEQYFGPGTRLTVT.

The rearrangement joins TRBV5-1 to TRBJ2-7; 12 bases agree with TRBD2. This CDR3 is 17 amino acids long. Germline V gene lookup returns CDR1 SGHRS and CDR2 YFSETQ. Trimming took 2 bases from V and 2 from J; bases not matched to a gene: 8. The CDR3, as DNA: TGCGCCAGCAGCTTTGACGGACTAGCGGGACTGGCCTACGAGCAGTACTTC. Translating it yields CASSFDGLAGLAYEQYF.

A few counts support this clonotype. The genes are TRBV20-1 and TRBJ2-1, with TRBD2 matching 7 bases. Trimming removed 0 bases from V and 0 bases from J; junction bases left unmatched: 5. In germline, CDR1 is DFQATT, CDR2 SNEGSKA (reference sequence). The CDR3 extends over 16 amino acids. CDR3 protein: CSARDAVAGSYNEQFF. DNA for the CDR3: TGCAGTGCTAGAGATGCCGTAGCGGGCTCCTACAATGAGCAGTTCTTC.

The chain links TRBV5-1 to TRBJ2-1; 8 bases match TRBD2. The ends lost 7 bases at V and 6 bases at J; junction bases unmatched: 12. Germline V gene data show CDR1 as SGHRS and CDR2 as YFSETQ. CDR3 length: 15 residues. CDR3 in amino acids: CASPRAGGTFNEQFF. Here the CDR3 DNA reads TGCGCCAGCCCTCGGGCGGGAGGAACTTTCAATGAGCAGTTCTTC.

CDR3 coding DNA: TGTGCCATCCGTGGAAGCAGGGATGGCTACACCTTC. The encoded protein is CAIRGSRDGYTF. The V gene is TRBV10-3, the J gene TRBJ1-2, with D tentatively TRBD1 (5 bases). Germline CDR1 and CDR2: ENHRY and SYGVKD. The CDR3 contains 12 residues. V shed 8 bases and J shed 6 bases, with 13 bases lying between them.

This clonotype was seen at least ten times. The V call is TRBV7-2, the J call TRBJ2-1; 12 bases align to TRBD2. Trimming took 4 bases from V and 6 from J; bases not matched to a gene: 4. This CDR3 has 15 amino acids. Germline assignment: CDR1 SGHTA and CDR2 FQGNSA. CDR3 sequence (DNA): TGTGCCAGCAGCTCCTGGACTAGCGGGACCAATGAGCAGTTCTTC. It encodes CASSSWTSGTNEQFF.

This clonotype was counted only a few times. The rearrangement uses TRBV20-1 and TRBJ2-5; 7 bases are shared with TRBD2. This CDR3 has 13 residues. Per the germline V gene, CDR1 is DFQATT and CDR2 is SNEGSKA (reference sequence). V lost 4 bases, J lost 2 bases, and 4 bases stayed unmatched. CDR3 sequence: CSATSGAQETQYF. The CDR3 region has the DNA TGCAGTGCTACCAGCGGGGCACAAGAGACCCAGTACTTC.

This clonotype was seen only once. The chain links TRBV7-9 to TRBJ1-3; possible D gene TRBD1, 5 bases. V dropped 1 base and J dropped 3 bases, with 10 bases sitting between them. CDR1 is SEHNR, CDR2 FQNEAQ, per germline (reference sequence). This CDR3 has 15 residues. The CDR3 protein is CASSLGWGNGNTIYF. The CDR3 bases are TGTGCCAGCAGCTTAGGATGGGGGAATGGAAACACCATATATTTT.

DNA of the CDR3: TGTGCCAGCAGTTACTCGTCCCCTAGCGGGAGGAGGAGGGACATTCAGTACTTC. It translates to CASSYSSPSGRRRDIQYF. The chain couples TRBV6-2 or TRBV6-3 to TRBJ2-4, with TRBD2 matching 11 bases. V gave up 0 bases and J gave up 8 bases; unmatched junction bases: 12. This CDR3 spans 18 amino acids. Per germline, CDR1 MNHEY and CDR2 SVGEGT.

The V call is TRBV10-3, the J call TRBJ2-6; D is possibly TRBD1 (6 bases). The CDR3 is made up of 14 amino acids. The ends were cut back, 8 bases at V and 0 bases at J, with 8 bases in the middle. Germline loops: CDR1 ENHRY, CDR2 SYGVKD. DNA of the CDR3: TGTGCCATCCTAGGGGGCTCTGGGGCCAACGTCCTGACTTTC. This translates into CAILGGSGANVLTF.

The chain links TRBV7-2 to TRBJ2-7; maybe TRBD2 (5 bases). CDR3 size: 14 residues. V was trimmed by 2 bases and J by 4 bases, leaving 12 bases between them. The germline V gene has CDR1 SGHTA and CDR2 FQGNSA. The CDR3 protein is CASSLNGRGYEQYF. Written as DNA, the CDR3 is TGTGCCAGCAGCTTAAACGGACGAGGGTACGAGCAGTACTTC. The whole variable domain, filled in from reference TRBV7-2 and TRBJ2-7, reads GAGVSQSPSNKVTEKGKDVELRCDPISGHTALYWYRQSLGQGLEFLIYFQGNSAPDKSGLPSDRFSAERTGGSVSTLTIQRTQQEDSAVYLCASSLNGRGYEQYFGPGTRLTVT.

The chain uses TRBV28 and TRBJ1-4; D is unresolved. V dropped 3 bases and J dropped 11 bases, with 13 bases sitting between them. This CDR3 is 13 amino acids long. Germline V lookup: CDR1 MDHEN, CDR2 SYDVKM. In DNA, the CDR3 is TGTGCCAGCAGTTTTGGGCAGCCCTCGAAACTGTTTTTT. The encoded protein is CASSFGQPSKLFF.

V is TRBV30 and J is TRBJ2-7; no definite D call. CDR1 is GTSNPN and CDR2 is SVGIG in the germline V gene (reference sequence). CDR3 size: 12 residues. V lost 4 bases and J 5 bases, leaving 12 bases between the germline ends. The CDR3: CAWKWSRDEQYF. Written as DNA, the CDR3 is TGTGCCTGGAAGTGGTCTCGGGACGAGCAGTACTTC.

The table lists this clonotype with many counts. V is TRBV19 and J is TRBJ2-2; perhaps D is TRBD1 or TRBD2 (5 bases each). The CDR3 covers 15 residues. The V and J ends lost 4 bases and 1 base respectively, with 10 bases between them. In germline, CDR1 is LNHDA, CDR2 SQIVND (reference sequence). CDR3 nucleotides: TGTGCCAGTAGTACCGGGACGGGGAACACCGGGGAGCTGTTTTTT. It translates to CASSTGTGNTGELFF.